Each of the 5 T cell receptor beta chains below was sequenced from the same sample in a study of blood T cell repertoires in COVID-19. Generated by immunoSEQ multiplex PCR, the TCRdb table keeps only in-frame clones and is missing some. The repertoire includes roughly 190,000 clones, approximately 85% of them detected once, and roughly 12% sits in the top ten. The sequenced sample was PBMCs or T cells enriched from blood (not recorded which). Receptors were obtained from a man aged 40-49 years who had recovered from COVID-19.

V and J are TRBV7-3 and TRBJ1-1; possible D gene TRBD1, 5 bases. Trimming took 3 bases from V and 5 from J, leaving 16 bases between them. The CDR3 loop spans 15 amino acids. CDR1 and CDR2 from the germline V gene are SGHTA and FQGTGA. CDR3 sequence (DNA): TGTGCCAGCAGCTTGCAGCAGGGCCGGATAACTGAAGCTTTCTTT. As protein: CASSLQQGRITEAFF.

A few counts support this clone. V and J are TRBV2 and TRBJ1-5; unclear D gene. The CDR3 is 13 residues long. Germline V lookup: CDR1 SNHLY, CDR2 FYNNEI. Trimming cost V 4 bases and J 5 bases, with 9 bases left between them. Here the CDR3 reads CASSATTDQPQHF. The CDR3, as DNA: TGTGCCAGCAGTGCGACAACGGATCAGCCCCAGCATTTT. Filled out from reference TRBV2 and TRBJ1-5, the complete variable domain reads EPEVTQTPSHQVTQMGQEVILRCVPISNHLYFYWYRQILGQKVEFLVSFYNNEISEKSEIFDDQFSVERPDGSNFTLKIRSTKLEDSAMYFCASSATTDQPQHFGDGTRLSIL.

This chain uses TRBV27 with TRBJ1-1; the match to TRBD1 covers 7 bases. From germline, CDR1 is MNHEY and CDR2 SMNVEV (reference sequence). The CDR3 has 17 residues. V trimming: 3 bases; J trimming: 0 bases; junction bases outside the gene matches: 10. In nucleotides, the CDR3 is TGTGCCAGCAGTTTTACAGGGGATGTTATGATGAACACTGAAGCTTTCTTT. This translates into CASSFTGDVMMNTEAFF.

About this clone itself: Distinct nucleotide sequences in the sample also encode this CDR3. This chain connects TRBV9 to TRBJ1-5; maybe TRBD1 (6 bases). This CDR3 has 15 amino acids. Germline loops: CDR1 SGDLS, CDR2 YYNGEE. V was pared by 0 bases and J by 7 bases, with 14 bases between. The CDR3 spells CASSVEAGAGQPQHF. CDR3 in DNA: TGTGCCAGCAGCGTAGAAGCAGGGGCAGGGCAGCCCCAGCATTTT.

This clone was picked up one time. The same CDR3 is also encoded by other DNA sequences in this sample. The chain uses TRBV7-3 and TRBJ1-2, with 8 bases fitting TRBD1. J was trimmed by 8 bases and V by 5 bases; bases with no gene match: 7. Germline V gene data show CDR1 as SGHTA and CDR2 as FQGTGA. There are 13 residues in the CDR3. The chain's CDR3 is CASSNGQGGGYTF. In nucleotides, the CDR3 is TGTGCCAGCAGCAACGGACAGGGAGGAGGCTACACCTTC.